This is a list of T cell receptor beta chains from one sample in a study of blood T cells in healthy people across ages. TCRdb re-analysed the 5' RACE reads in MiXCR, keeping a single row per CDR3 protein. The sample records about 1.6 million distinct CDR3 sequences, about 35% being singletons. The sample taken for sequencing was blood. All receptors come from a young woman in good health. Each CDR3 is given with its conserved first and last residue. Fields, in order: V gene, clone size, D gene, J gene, CDR3 DNA, CDR3 protein. A D gene is named only where the DNA matches it firmly. The size of a clone is reported for some rows only, either as once, few or many, or as a class for expanded clones.

V: TRBV20-1
size: NA
D: NA
J: TRBJ2-5
DNA: TGCAGTGCTAGAGGAAGATTCAAAGAGACCCAGTACTTC
CDR3: CSARGRFKETQYF

V: TRBV4-1
size: few
D: TRBD1
J: TRBJ2-2
DNA: TGCGCCAGCAGCCTCTCACCAGGGGGCCCGAACACCGGGGAGCTGTTTTTT
CDR3: CASSLSPGGPNTGELFF

V: TRBV4-1
size: NA
D: TRBD1
J: TRBJ1-2
DNA: TGCGCCAGCAGCCAACCGACAGGGGACGGCTACACCTTC
CDR3: CASSQPTGDGYTF

V: TRBV18
size: NA
D: NA
J: TRBJ2-6
DNA: TGTGCCAGCTCCCCGCGTCGGAGGGCTGGGGCCAACGTCCTGACTTTC
CDR3: CASSPRRRAGANVLTF

V: TRBV28
size: NA
D: NA
J: TRBJ1-6
DNA: TGTGCCAGCAGTTTTCGGCGGACTATAAGTTCACCCCTCCACTTT
CDR3: CASSFRRTISSPLHF

V: TRBV12-3/TRBV12-4
size: few
D: NA
J: TRBJ1-2
DNA: TGTGCCAGCACCCTGATTAGCTCTAACTATGGCTACACCTTC
CDR3: CASTLISSNYGYTF

V: TRBV7-9
size: few
D: NA
J: TRBJ2-7
DNA: TGTGCCAGCAGCTTAGGAGGGAGTCTCTACGAGCAGTACTTC
CDR3: CASSLGGSLYEQYF

V: TRBV28
size: many
D: NA
J: TRBJ2-7
DNA: TGTGCCAGCAGTTTATATAGGAGCTCCTACGAGCAGTACTTC
CDR3: CASSLYRSSYEQYF

V: TRBV20-1
size: NA
D: TRBD1
J: TRBJ2-5
DNA: TGCAGTGCTAGAGATCCGGGACAGGGGGCTTGGGAGACCCAGTACTTC
CDR3: CSARDPGQGAWETQYF

V: TRBV11-3
size: once
D: TRBD1
J: TRBJ2-1
DNA: TGTGCCAGCAGCTTAAGGACAGGGGACGACAATGAGCAGTTCTTC
CDR3: CASSLRTGDDNEQFF

V: TRBV7-9
size: NA
D: NA
J: TRBJ2-1
DNA: TGTGCCAGCAGCCTGGATCCCCCTACCTACAATGAGCAGTTCTTC
CDR3: CASSLDPPTYNEQFF

V: TRBV29-1
size: NA
D: NA
J: TRBJ1-4
DNA: TGCAGCGTCCGTCGGCAGGGTAATGAAAAACGGTTTTTT
CDR3: CSVRRQGNEKRFF

V: TRBV5-1
size: few
D: TRBD1
J: TRBJ2-1
DNA: TGCGCCAGCAGCTTGGTGGGACAGGGGGCTGTCACCCGCTACAATGAGCAGTTCTTC
CDR3: CASSLVGQGAVTRYNEQFF

V: TRBV12-5
size: NA
D: NA
J: TRBJ2-1
DNA: TGTGCTAGTGCCACCTCCGGGACCGGCTCCTACAATGAGCAGTTCTTC
CDR3: CASATSGTGSYNEQFF

V: TRBV27
size: NA
D: NA
J: TRBJ1-1
DNA: TGTGCCAGCAGTTTCGGGTACCACACTGAAGCTTTCTTT
CDR3: CASSFGYHTEAFF

V: TRBV6-1
size: few
D: NA
J: TRBJ2-3
DNA: TGTGCCAGCAGTGGACTGTCAAGGGCGCGAAGCACAGATACGCAGTATTTT
CDR3: CASSGLSRARSTDTQYF

V: TRBV9
size: NA
D: NA
J: TRBJ1-6
DNA: TGTGCCAGCAGCGTAGGAGTCCGTACCTATAATTCACCCCTCCACTTT
CDR3: CASSVGVRTYNSPLHF

V: TRBV9
size: NA
D: NA
J: TRBJ2-5
DNA: TGTGCCAGCAGCGTAGGCGAAGGGGGGTTCCAAGAGACCCAGTACTTC
CDR3: CASSVGEGGFQETQYF

V: TRBV20-1
size: many
D: NA
J: TRBJ2-5
DNA: TGCAGTGCTGGCTTCGCGGATAACCAAGAGACCCAGTACTTC
CDR3: CSAGFADNQETQYF

V: TRBV6-6
size: few
D: NA
J: TRBJ2-5
DNA: TGTGCCAGCAGTTACTCGGGACGGTTACAAGAGACCCAGTACTTC
CDR3: CASSYSGRLQETQYF

V: TRBV3-1
size: few
D: NA
J: TRBJ2-3
DNA: TGTGCCAGCAGCCCGGGCCACCGGGCGATACAATTTTCGATGGGCACAGATACGCAGTATTTT
CDR3: CASSPGHRAIQFSMGTDTQYF

V: TRBV24-1
size: NA
D: TRBD2
J: TRBJ2-3
DNA: TGTGCCACCAGTGACATACTAGCGGGAGGGGCAGATACGCAGTATTTT
CDR3: CATSDILAGGADTQYF

V: TRBV4-2
size: NA
D: NA
J: TRBJ2-6
DNA: TGTGCCAGTAGCCAAGATGGAGCTACTGGGGCCAACGTCCTGACTTTC
CDR3: CASSQDGATGANVLTF

V: TRBV19
size: few
D: TRBD1
J: TRBJ2-3
DNA: TGTGCCAGTACAAAAAAGGACAGGGTCACAGATACGCAGTATTTT
CDR3: CASTKKDRVTDTQYF

V: TRBV7-2
size: few
D: TRBD1
J: TRBJ2-5
DNA: TGTGCCAGCAGCCCCTGGACAGGGTCTATGGGGGAGACCCAGTACTTC
CDR3: CASSPWTGSMGETQYF

V: TRBV10-3
size: many
D: TRBD2
J: TRBJ2-1
DNA: TGTGCCATCAGTGAGGACGGACTAGCGGGAGGAGAGCAGTTCTTC
CDR3: CAISEDGLAGGEQFF

V: TRBV3-1
size: NA
D: TRBD1
J: TRBJ1-2
DNA: TGTGCCAGCAGCCATATACAGGGGGCGCATGGCTACACCTTC
CDR3: CASSHIQGAHGYTF

V: TRBV20-1
size: NA
D: NA
J: TRBJ2-7
DNA: TGCAGTGCGCTAAACGGAGGGGGCGGCAGAGGACAAGACGAGCAGTACTTC
CDR3: CSALNGGGGRGQDEQYF